The clone carrying this T cell receptor beta chain was detected many times. Its antigen is unknown. These data originate in a study of molecular identifiers for immune sequencing clone quantification. Study-level results: Over 99% of effector molecules, yet under 1% of naive-cell molecules, were held by clones above 20 RNA copies. Highly expanded clone sizes could end up underestimated if a barcode were shared by identical TCR molecules.

V was trimmed by 3 bases and J by 4 bases, leaving 6 bases between them. The CDR3 covers 13 residues. The germline CDR1 and CDR2 sequences are MNHEY and SMNVEV (reference sequence). The bulk TCR libraries were made with methods described before and with listed TCR primers. TCRdb reprocessed the PCR reads with MiXCR, giving one entry per CDR3 protein. This sample yields just under 650,000 distinct CDR3 sequences, of which around 20% are seen a single time; roughly 0.85% belongs to the top ten. The receptor was isolated from a human donor in good health. Some libraries in this study had Jurkat cell RNA spiked in. The gene calls are TRBV27 and TRBJ2-2; the D gene is possibly TRBD1 (5 bases). The sequenced sample consisted of naive CD8+ T cells from blood, with Jurkat cell RNA spiked in. Specified subset: FACS-sorted CD8+CD4-CCR7+CD45RA+ naive T cells. CDR3 region: CASSLTVTGELFF. The CDR3 nucleotides read TGTGCCAGCAGTTTGACAGTCACCGGGGAGCTGTTTTTT.